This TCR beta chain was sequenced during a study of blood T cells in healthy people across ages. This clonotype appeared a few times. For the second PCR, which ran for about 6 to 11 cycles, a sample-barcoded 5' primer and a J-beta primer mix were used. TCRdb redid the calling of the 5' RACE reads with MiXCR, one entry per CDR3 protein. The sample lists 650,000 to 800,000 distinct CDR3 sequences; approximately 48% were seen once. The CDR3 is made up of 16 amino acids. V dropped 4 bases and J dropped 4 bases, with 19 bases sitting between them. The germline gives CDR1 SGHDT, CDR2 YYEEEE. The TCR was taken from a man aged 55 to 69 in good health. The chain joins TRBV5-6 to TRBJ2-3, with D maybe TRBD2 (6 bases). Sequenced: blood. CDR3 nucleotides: TGTGCCAGCAGCCCCCGGGACTTTCCACCTCCAGATACGCAGTATTTT. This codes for CASSPRDFPPPDTQYF.